The rows below give T cell receptor beta chains drawn from one sample of a study of cytomegalovirus exposure and HLA in healthy donors. Profiled with immunoSEQ multiplex PCR; TCRdb holds only in-frame clones, not every one. The repertoire holds over 200,000 clones, with 82% as singletons. Sequencing was carried out using PBMCs. The receptors here all came from a middle-aged woman in good health and CMV-seropositive. Both conserved end residues are part of each CDR3. Each record gives: clone size, V gene, J gene, D gene, CDR3 protein, CDR3 DNA. The D gene is left open where the match is weak. Expanded clones are given a class, and other clones once, few, many or no size at all.

clone_size: NA; v_call: TRBV7-3; j_call: TRBJ1-1; d_call: NA; cdr3_aa: CASSPTGSGNTEAFF; cdr3_nt: TGTGCCAGCAGCCCTACGGGGAGTGGCAACACTGAAGCTTTCTTT
clone_size: NA; v_call: TRBV29-1; j_call: TRBJ2-7; d_call: TRBD2; cdr3_aa: CSVEVVGRRDEQYF; cdr3_nt: TGCAGCGTTGAAGTGGTCGGGAGGAGGGACGAGCAGTACTTC
clone_size: NA; v_call: TRBV7-2; j_call: TRBJ1-1; d_call: NA; cdr3_aa: CASSLVRGTEAFF; cdr3_nt: TGTGCCAGCAGCTTAGTCAGGGGTACTGAAGCTTTCTTT
clone_size: NA; v_call: TRBV4-2; j_call: TRBJ2-7; d_call: NA; cdr3_aa: CASSQVRSRNGREYEQYF; cdr3_nt: TGTGCCAGCAGCCAAGTCCGATCTAGGAACGGGAGAGAGTACGAGCAGTACTTC
clone_size: NA; v_call: TRBV7-3; j_call: TRBJ1-1; d_call: NA; cdr3_aa: CASSFEGSVGAFF; cdr3_nt: TGTGCCAGCAGCTTCGAGGGATCGGTTGGAGCTTTCTTT
clone_size: NA; v_call: TRBV5-4; j_call: TRBJ2-1; d_call: TRBD2; cdr3_aa: CASSWGLAGEMGNEQFF; cdr3_nt: TGTGCCAGCAGCTGGGGACTAGCGGGAGAGATGGGGAATGAGCAGTTCTTC
clone_size: NA; v_call: TRBV10-3; j_call: TRBJ2-2; d_call: TRBD1; cdr3_aa: CAIHGTGRTGELFF; cdr3_nt: TGTGCCATTCATGGGACAGGGAGAACCGGGGAGCTGTTTTTT
clone_size: NA; v_call: TRBV19; j_call: TRBJ1-2; d_call: TRBD1; cdr3_aa: CASSKPGQSFGGYTF; cdr3_nt: TGTGCCAGTAGTAAACCGGGACAGTCGTTTGGGGGCTACACCTTC
clone_size: NA; v_call: TRBV7-2; j_call: TRBJ1-1; d_call: NA; cdr3_aa: CASSLATDLNTEAFF; cdr3_nt: TGTGCCAGCAGCTTAGCGACAGATTTGAACACTGAAGCTTTCTTT
clone_size: NA; v_call: TRBV5-1; j_call: TRBJ2-5; d_call: NA; cdr3_aa: CASSLEGVGETQYF; cdr3_nt: TGCGCCAGCAGCTTGGAAGGGGTTGGGGAGACCCAGTACTTC
clone_size: NA; v_call: TRBV6-5; j_call: TRBJ2-7; d_call: NA; cdr3_aa: CASSERNSYEQYF; cdr3_nt: TGTGCCAGCAGTGAGAGGAACTCCTACGAGCAGTACTTC
clone_size: NA; v_call: TRBV4-3; j_call: TRBJ2-1; d_call: NA; cdr3_aa: CASNQEIGTEQFF; cdr3_nt: TGCGCCAGCAACCAAGAGATTGGGACAGAGCAGTTCTTC
clone_size: few; v_call: TRBV28; j_call: TRBJ2-7; d_call: TRBD1; cdr3_aa: CASSFPRDRESRQYF; cdr3_nt: TGTGCCAGCAGTTTCCCCCGGGACAGGGAATCTAGGCAGTACTTC
clone_size: once; v_call: TRBV5-5; j_call: TRBJ1-1; d_call: NA; cdr3_aa: CASSSAGALTEAFF; cdr3_nt: TGTGCCAGCAGCTCGGCGGGGGCCTTAACTGAAGCTTTCTTT
clone_size: NA; v_call: TRBV30; j_call: TRBJ1-1; d_call: NA; cdr3_aa: CAWRWGPLNTEAFF; cdr3_nt: TGTGCCTGGAGATGGGGGCCACTGAACACTGAAGCTTTCTTT
clone_size: once; v_call: TRBV11-1; j_call: TRBJ1-1; d_call: NA; cdr3_aa: CASISWEGTEAFF; cdr3_nt: TGTGCCAGCATCTCGTGGGAGGGCACTGAAGCTTTCTTT
clone_size: NA; v_call: TRBV6-5; j_call: TRBJ1-1; d_call: NA; cdr3_aa: CASSPLNRNTEAFF; cdr3_nt: TGTGCCAGCAGCCCACTTAACAGGAACACTGAAGCTTTCTTT
clone_size: NA; v_call: TRBV5-5; j_call: TRBJ1-1; d_call: NA; cdr3_aa: CASSLGPPDTEAFF; cdr3_nt: TGTGCCAGCAGCTTGGGTCCCCCGGACACTGAAGCTTTCTTT
clone_size: NA; v_call: TRBV23-1; j_call: TRBJ1-2; d_call: TRBD1; cdr3_aa: CASSQSPEFVRDREGYTF; cdr3_nt: TGCGCCAGCAGTCAATCGCCCGAGTTTGTCCGGGACAGGGAGGGCTACACCTTC
clone_size: NA; v_call: TRBV9; j_call: TRBJ2-3; d_call: NA; cdr3_aa: CASSVDGQDTQYF; cdr3_nt: TGTGCCAGCAGCGTAGATGGACAAGATACGCAGTATTTT
clone_size: NA; v_call: TRBV6-1; j_call: TRBJ2-7; d_call: TRBD1; cdr3_aa: CASILDRDSYEQYF; cdr3_nt: TGTGCCAGCATCTTGGACAGGGACTCCTACGAGCAGTACTTC
clone_size: NA; v_call: TRBV6-6; j_call: TRBJ1-1; d_call: TRBD1; cdr3_aa: CASSYSQGVAEAFF; cdr3_nt: TGTGCCAGCAGTTACTCGCAGGGGGTGGCTGAAGCTTTCTTT
clone_size: NA; v_call: TRBV7-9; j_call: TRBJ2-7; d_call: NA; cdr3_aa: CASSLSPGYEQYF; cdr3_nt: TGTGCCAGCAGCTTGAGTCCAGGCTACGAGCAGTACTTC
clone_size: NA; v_call: TRBV4-3; j_call: TRBJ2-5; d_call: TRBD2; cdr3_aa: CASSRGTSGFIQETQYF; cdr3_nt: TGCGCCAGCAGCCGGGGGACTAGCGGATTTATTCAAGAGACCCAGTACTTC
clone_size: NA; v_call: TRBV4-3; j_call: TRBJ2-2; d_call: NA; cdr3_aa: CASSPVSRLRGGELFF; cdr3_nt: TGCGCCAGCAGCCCCGTGTCGAGGCTCAGAGGCGGGGAGCTGTTTTTT
clone_size: NA; v_call: TRBV21-1; j_call: TRBJ2-1; d_call: NA; cdr3_aa: CASRIPLGSGGEYEQFF; cdr3_nt: TGTGCCAGCCGCATACCTTTGGGAAGCGGGGGGGAATATGAGCAGTTCTTC
clone_size: few; v_call: TRBV10-3; j_call: TRBJ2-1; d_call: TRBD2; cdr3_aa: CAISESVLAGDYNEQFF; cdr3_nt: TGTGCCATCAGTGAGTCGGTTCTAGCGGGAGATTATAATGAGCAGTTCTTC
clone_size: NA; v_call: TRBV30; j_call: TRBJ2-5; d_call: NA; cdr3_aa: CASSYGWYQETQYF; cdr3_nt: TGTGCCTCCTCTTACGGTTGGTACCAAGAGACCCAGTACTTC
clone_size: NA; v_call: TRBV11-2; j_call: TRBJ1-2; d_call: NA; cdr3_aa: CASSSVSGVNYGYTF; cdr3_nt: TGTGCCAGCAGCTCCGTTTCGGGGGTTAACTATGGCTACACCTTC
clone_size: NA; v_call: TRBV30; j_call: TRBJ2-3; d_call: TRBD2; cdr3_aa: CAWSVLSGSPDTQYF; cdr3_nt: TGTGCCTGGAGTGTTCTTAGCGGGAGTCCAGATACGCAGTATTTT
clone_size: NA; v_call: TRBV5-1; j_call: TRBJ1-4; d_call: TRBD1; cdr3_aa: CASSLQGGNEKLFF; cdr3_nt: TGCGCCAGCAGCTTACAGGGGGGTAATGAAAAACTGTTTTTT
clone_size: NA; v_call: TRBV9; j_call: TRBJ2-2; d_call: NA; cdr3_aa: CASSVRLYTGELFF; cdr3_nt: TGTGCCAGCAGCGTACGTCTGTACACCGGGGAGCTGTTTTTT
clone_size: NA; v_call: TRBV30; j_call: TRBJ1-3; d_call: NA; cdr3_aa: CAWSIGAGNTIYF; cdr3_nt: TGTGCCTGGAGTATCGGGGCTGGAAACACCATATATTTT
clone_size: few; v_call: TRBV7-2; j_call: TRBJ1-2; d_call: NA; cdr3_aa: CASSSRLTGDLYGYTF; cdr3_nt: TGTGCCAGCAGCTCTAGGTTGACAGGAGATCTCTATGGCTACACCTTC
clone_size: NA; v_call: TRBV5-4; j_call: TRBJ2-5; d_call: TRBD2; cdr3_aa: CASSLGPGLAGGQETQYF; cdr3_nt: TGTGCCAGCAGCTTAGGCCCGGGACTAGCGGGAGGCCAAGAGACCCAGTACTTC
clone_size: NA; v_call: TRBV7-9; j_call: TRBJ1-3; d_call: NA; cdr3_aa: CSSSSGYSGNTIYF; cdr3_nt: TGTTCCAGCAGCTCGGGGTACTCTGGAAACACCATATATTTT
clone_size: NA; v_call: TRBV10-3; j_call: TRBJ1-6; d_call: NA; cdr3_aa: CAISEAGNSPLHF; cdr3_nt: TGTGCCATCAGTGAGGCGGGTAATTCACCCCTCCACTTT